This is a list of T cell receptor beta chains from one sample in a study of cytomegalovirus exposure and HLA in healthy donors. Clones were read by immunoSEQ multiplex PCR, and TCRdb kept only the in-frame ones, dropping some. Among about 140,000 clones listed, 77% were seen once. Sequencing was done on a sample of PBMCs. The receptors derive from a man aged 30-40 years in good health and CMV-seronegative. Each CDR3 is given with its conserved first and last residue. The order of the fields is V gene, clone size, D gene, J gene, CDR3 DNA, CDR3 protein. The D gene is left open where the match is weak. Size is omitted from some rows. Given values are once, few, many or a class for expanded clones.

TRBV5-1	-	TRBD2	TRBJ2-5	TGCGCCAGCAGCCCGGCCGTAGCGGGAGTAGGGGAGACCCAGTACTTC	CASSPAVAGVGETQYF
TRBV9	-	-	TRBJ1-1	TGTGCCAGCAGCGTAGTCCCAGTCGGAGGCACTGAAGCTTTCTTT	CASSVVPVGGTEAFF
TRBV21-1	-	-	TRBJ2-7	TGTGCCAGCAGCTCAGGATGGCTAGCGGTCTCCTACGAGCAGTACTTC	CASSSGWLAVSYEQYF
TRBV2	-	TRBD2	TRBJ2-7	TGTGCCAGCAGGGACCTCGGACTAGCGGGTCCCTACGAGCAGTACTTC	CASRDLGLAGPYEQYF
TRBV15	-	TRBD1	TRBJ2-1	TGTGCCACCAGCCGAACCGGGACAGGGGCCTACAATGAGCAGTTCTTC	CATSRTGTGAYNEQFF
TRBV11-2	-	-	TRBJ1-1	TGTGCCAGCAGCTCCGTGGTCGGGAGTGCTTTCTTT	CASSSVVGSAFF
TRBV6-1	-	-	TRBJ2-3	TGTGCCAGCAGTGAAAGAGGGGATACGCAGTATTTT	CASSERGDTQYF
TRBV7-9	-	TRBD2	TRBJ2-3	TGTGCCAGCAGCTCGACTAGCGGGAGGTACGGCACAGATACGCAGTATTTT	CASSSTSGRYGTDTQYF
TRBV9	-	TRBD2	TRBJ2-2	TGTGCCAGCAGCGTCCAACTATCGGGAGGGTTTACCGGGGAGCTGTTTTTT	CASSVQLSGGFTGELFF
TRBV19	-	-	TRBJ1-1	TGTGCCAGTAGTATGCCAGGAATGAACACTGAAGCTTTCTTT	CASSMPGMNTEAFF
TRBV7-2	-	-	TRBJ1-4	TGTGCCAGCAGCTTAGAGGGGTCTCGGGGGAAACTGTTTTTT	CASSLEGSRGKLFF
TRBV6-1	few	-	TRBJ2-3	TGTGCCAGCAGTGACTCCTGGACTAGCACAGATACGCAGTATTTT	CASSDSWTSTDTQYF
TRBV9	once	-	TRBJ2-2	TGTGCCAGCAGCGCCACTAGCAGATCGGACGGGGAGCTGTTTTTT	CASSATSRSDGELFF
TRBV5-1	-	TRBD2	TRBJ2-7	TGCGCCAGCAGCGCTCTAGCGGGTTCCTCCTACGAGCAGTACTTC	CASSALAGSSYEQYF
TRBV7-8	-	-	TRBJ2-7	TGTGCCAGCATGCCGGTTGCGGGCTACGAGCAGTACTTC	CASMPVAGYEQYF
TRBV5-8	-	TRBD2	TRBJ2-1	TGTGCCAGCAGCTGGACCGGGACTAGCGTTCCCGATGAGCAGTTCTTC	CASSWTGTSVPDEQFF
TRBV6-1	-	TRBD2	TRBJ2-1	TGTGCCATCCGGACTAGCGGGAGCTCCTACAATGAGCAGTTCTTC	CAIRTSGSSYNEQFF
TRBV6-1	-	TRBD2	TRBJ2-7	TGTGCCAGCAGTGAGTCTAGCGGGAGTTGGTACGAGCAGTACTTC	CASSESSGSWYEQYF
TRBV5-1	-	TRBD1	TRBJ2-7	TGCGCCAGCAGCTTGGGACAGGGGGCAGGGGGCGAGCAGTACTTC	CASSLGQGAGGEQYF
TRBV2	-	-	TRBJ2-7	TGTGCCAGCGTTGAGACAGGAAGCTCCTACGAGCAGTACTTC	CASVETGSSYEQYF
TRBV5-1	-	-	TRBJ2-7	TGCGCCAGCAGCCGCCACGACAGAAACTACGAGCAGTACTTC	CASSRHDRNYEQYF
TRBV9	once	-	TRBJ1-5	TGTGCCAGCAGCGTAGATCAGACTGGGAATCAGCCCCAGCATTTT	CASSVDQTGNQPQHF
TRBV15	-	-	TRBJ1-4	TGTGCCACCAGCAGCACAGGGAAACCTGAAAAACTGTTTTTT	CATSSTGKPEKLFF
TRBV9	-	-	TRBJ1-2	TGTGCCAGCAGCGTAGCCGGCAGGAACTATGGCTACACCTTC	CASSVAGRNYGYTF
TRBV5-6	-	-	TRBJ1-5	TGTGCCAGCAGCGCGTCGTCAGGGGCTCGGAGTCAGCCCCAGCATTTT	CASSASSGARSQPQHF
TRBV6-1	-	TRBD1	TRBJ2-3	TGTGCCAGCAGTGAAGCGTACAGGGGTGGGACAGATACGCAGTATTTT	CASSEAYRGGTDTQYF
TRBV5-1	few	TRBD2	TRBJ2-5	TGCGCCAGCAGCGTCGCCGGGACTAGCGGGAGATCAGAGACCCAGTACTTC	CASSVAGTSGRSETQYF
TRBV7-9	-	-	TRBJ2-1	TGTGCCAGCAGGACCTATACGGGAGATGAGCAGTTCTTC	CASRTYTGDEQFF
TRBV19	few	TRBD1	TRBJ1-2	TGTGCCAGTAGTACCGAAACCGGGACAGGTGGCTATGGCTACACCTTC	CASSTETGTGGYGYTF
TRBV4-2	many	-	TRBJ2-1	TGTGCCAGCAGCCAAGATTCTGAGAGGCTCGAGCAGTTCTTC	CASSQDSERLEQFF
TRBV5-1	-	-	TRBJ1-1	TGCGCCAGCAGCTTCCTAACAGGGCCCACTGAAGCTTTCTTT	CASSFLTGPTEAFF
TRBV19	once	-	TRBJ1-1	TGTGCCAGTAGTGGGGAGGGTTCGACCACTGAAGCTTTCTTT	CASSGEGSTTEAFF
TRBV2	-	TRBD1	TRBJ1-4	TGTGCCAGCAGTCCGGGACAGGGTTTTACAACTAATGAAAAACTGTTTTTT	CASSPGQGFTTNEKLFF
TRBV28	-	-	TRBJ1-3	TGTGCCAGCAGGAACGATGACAGCTCTGGAAACACCATATATTTT	CASRNDDSSGNTIYF
TRBV9	-	TRBD1	TRBJ2-5	TGTGCCAGCAGCGTAGGGACAGGGCCTCAAGAGACCCAGTACTTC	CASSVGTGPQETQYF
TRBV11-3	-	-	TRBJ2-3	TGTGCCAGCAGCTTAGGGGCAGGGGCAGATACGCAGTATTTT	CASSLGAGADTQYF
TRBV6-5	-	TRBD2	TRBJ2-7	TGTGCCAGCAGCCCCTCGACTAGCGGGAGGTTAAGGCAGTACTTC	CASSPSTSGRLRQYF
TRBV11-2	-	TRBD2	TRBJ2-1	TGTGCCAGCAGCCCCGGGACTAGCGCGTGGAATGAGCAGTTCTTC	CASSPGTSAWNEQFF
TRBV6-5	few	TRBD1	TRBJ1-1	TGTGCCAGCAGACTCTTACAGGGGCGTAATGAAGCTTTCTTT	CASRLLQGRNEAFF
TRBV9	-	TRBD1	TRBJ2-6	TGTGCCAGCACAAGACAGGGGCTTGGGGCCAACGTCCTGACTTTC	CASTRQGLGANVLTF
TRBV7-9	-	TRBD2	TRBJ2-4	TGTGCCAGCAGCTCCGGGGAGGGTAGCATTCAGTACTTC	CASSSGEGSIQYF
TRBV5-1	-	TRBD2	TRBJ2-2	TGCGCCAGCAGCCCCGAACTAGCGCGGGAGCTGTTTTTT	CASSPELARELFF
TRBV7-4	few	-	TRBJ2-3	TGTGCCAGCCCCAGGGGTACAGATACGCAGTATTTT	CASPRGTDTQYF
TRBV2	-	-	TRBJ1-4	TGTGCCAGCAGTGAACAGGGTAATGAAAAACTGTTTTTT	CASSEQGNEKLFF
TRBV19	-	TRBD1	TRBJ1-5	TGTGCCAGTAGGGGCCCAGACAGGGGGCTAGGAAATCAGCCCCAGCATTTT	CASRGPDRGLGNQPQHF
TRBV9	-	-	TRBJ2-2	TGTGCCAGCAGCGTGCTAACCACCGGGGAGCTGTTTTTT	CASSVLTTGELFF
TRBV7-6	once	TRBD1	TRBJ2-3	TGTGCCAGCAGCTTAGTTCGGGACAGGGGGCGGGATACGCAGTATTTT	CASSLVRDRGRDTQYF
TRBV7-3	-	-	TRBJ2-5	TGTGCCAGCAGCTTAACACCGTATCTAGCAGGACAAGAGACCCAGTACTTC	CASSLTPYLAGQETQYF
TRBV10-3	-	TRBD1	TRBJ2-7	TGTGCCATCAGGGGACAGGGGGGTACCTACGAGCAGTACTTC	CAIRGQGGTYEQYF
TRBV5-1	-	-	TRBJ1-1	TGCGCCAGCAGCTTCCTACAGGGAGGGGACACTGAAGCTTTCTTT	CASSFLQGGDTEAFF
TRBV5-6	-	-	TRBJ2-5	TGTGCCAGCAGCTTGCGGGAGACCCAGTACTTC	CASSLRETQYF